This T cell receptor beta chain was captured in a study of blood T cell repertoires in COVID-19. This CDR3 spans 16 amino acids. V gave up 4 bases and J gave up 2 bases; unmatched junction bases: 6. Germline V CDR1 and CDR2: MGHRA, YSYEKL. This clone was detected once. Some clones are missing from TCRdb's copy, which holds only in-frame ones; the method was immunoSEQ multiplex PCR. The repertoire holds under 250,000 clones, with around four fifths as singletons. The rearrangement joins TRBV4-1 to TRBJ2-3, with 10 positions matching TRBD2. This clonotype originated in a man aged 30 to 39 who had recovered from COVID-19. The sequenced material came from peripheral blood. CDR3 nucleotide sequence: TGCGCCAGCAGCCCGAGCGGGGGGGCTTCCACAGATACGCAGTATTTT. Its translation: CASSPSGGASTDTQYF.